The 9 T cell receptor beta chains below were found in one sample sequenced in a study of T cell responses to AZD1222 COVID-19 vaccine. The repertoire was sequenced with immunoSEQ multiplex PCR; TCRdb's copy has only in-frame clones and lacks some. Altogether some 170,000 clones are present, just under 95% being singletons, with the ten largest covering about 1%. The source was peripheral blood, collected on day 0 of AZD1222 vaccination. The receptors shown here come from an adult in good health.

Written as DNA, the CDR3 is TGTGCCAGCAGTCATCCGGGACGGGCCCCTCCCGGGGAGCTGTTTTTT. Translating it yields CASSHPGRAPPGELFF. The chain links TRBV7-2 to TRBJ2-2; D could derive from TRBD1 or TRBD2 (5 bases each). Trimming took 6 bases from V and 6 from J, leaving 20 bases between them. Germline loops: CDR1 SGHTA, CDR2 FQGNSA. This CDR3 spans 16 amino acids.

The rearrangement joins TRBV10-2 to TRBJ1-1, with 7 bases aligning to TRBD1. The CDR3 consists of 15 residues. V was clipped by 8 bases and J by 0 bases; unmatched bases: 9. Per germline, CDR1 WSHSY and CDR2 SAAADI. The CDR3 loop is CASLTGQLMNTEAFF. CDR3 DNA sequence: TGCGCCAGCCTTACGGGACAGCTCATGAACACTGAAGCTTTCTTT.

The V and J genes are TRBV5-1 and TRBJ2-5; D remains ambiguous. The CDR3 sequence is 12 residues long. V was cut by 4 bases and J by 5 bases, with 9 bases left in between. CDR1 is SGHRS and CDR2 is YFSETQ in the germline V gene. Here the CDR3 DNA reads TGCGCCAGCAGCGCCAGTGGGGAGACCCAGTACTTC. Translated, it gives CASSASGETQYF.

This clone was recorded once. This rearrangement joins TRBV4-1 to TRBJ2-7, with 8 bases fitting TRBD1. With V trimmed by 5 bases and J by 1 base, 4 bases remained unmatched. The CDR3 sequence is 14 residues long. Germline CDR1 is MGHRA and CDR2 is YSYEKL. CDR3 nucleotides: TGCGCCAGCAGCTATCGGGACAGGTCCTACGAGCAGTACTTC. Its translation: CASSYRDRSYEQYF.

V is TRBV4-1 and J is TRBJ1-6, with D possibly TRBD1 on 5 matching bases. This CDR3 contains 16 residues. The V gene's germline CDR1 is MGHRA and CDR2 YSYEKL. Trimming removed 4 bases at V and 7 bases at J, with 17 bases between. CDR3 in amino acids: CASSPRGGTKNSPLHF. The DNA for the CDR3 is TGCGCCAGCAGCCCCCGCGGCGGGACCAAGAATTCACCCCTCCACTTT.

The rearrangement joins TRBV30 to TRBJ2-5; possible D gene TRBD2, 5 bases. The CDR3 is made up of 14 amino acids. Germline V CDR1 and CDR2: GTSNPN, SVGIG (reference sequence). V lost 4 bases to trimming and J lost 2 bases, with 14 bases between them. Written as DNA, the CDR3 is TGTGCCTGGACCTCGTGGAGCGGACAAGAGACCCAGTACTTC. It codes for CAWTSWSGQETQYF.

In its sample, this clone was seen once. The rearrangement links TRBV20-1 to TRBJ1-1; D is unclear. The length of the CDR3 is 11 residues. V was pared by 4 bases and J by 1 base, with 4 bases between. CDR1 DFQATT and CDR2 SNEGSKA come from the germline V gene (reference sequence). CDR3 DNA sequence: TGCAGTGCTACATGGAACACTGAAGCTTTCTTT. Translated, it gives CSATWNTEAFF.

This chain uses TRBV27 with TRBJ1-4, with D unresolved. The germline V gene has CDR1 MNHEY and CDR2 SMNVEV (reference sequence). This CDR3 comprises 14 residues. Trimming removed 3 bases from V and 8 bases from J, with 13 bases in between. The CDR3 bases are TGTGCCAGCAGTTTCAACAGTTTTGAGGAAAAACTGTTTTTT. Protein product: CASSFNSFEEKLFF.

The gene calls are TRBV4-1 and TRBJ1-1; TRBD1 agrees at 10 bases. Germline-derived CDR1 and CDR2 are MGHRA and YSYEKL. The CDR3 loop spans 17 amino acids. V was pared by 0 bases and J by 0 bases, with 4 bases of the junction left unmatched. This CDR3 is CASSQEAGTGVNTEAFF. DNA of the CDR3: TGCGCCAGCAGCCAAGAAGCAGGGACAGGGGTGAACACTGAAGCTTTCTTT.